The rows below give T cell receptor beta chains drawn from one sample of a study of blood T cell repertoires in COVID-19. Clones were read by immunoSEQ multiplex PCR, and TCRdb kept only the in-frame ones, dropping some. Seen here are hundreds of thousands of clones, around 85% observed once, and the top ten hold just over 8%. The specimen sequenced was PBMCs or T cells enriched from blood (not recorded which). The receptors here all came from an older woman who had recovered from COVID-19. Each CDR3 is given with its conserved first and last residue. Fields, in order: J gene, V gene, D gene, clone size, CDR3 DNA, CDR3 protein. A D gene is named only where the DNA matches it firmly. Expanded clones get a size class; other rows say once, few or many, or leave the size out.

>TRBJ1-3|TRBV28|TRBD1|.
TGTGCCAGCAGTTCCCACGGGACAGGGGCTCTTGGAAACACCATATATTTT
CASSSHGTGALGNTIYF
>TRBJ2-1|TRBV29-1|.|.
TGCAGCGTTGAGGCCTTTTCAGCGGAGCGATACAATGAGCAGTTCTTC
CSVEAFSAERYNEQFF
>TRBJ2-1|TRBV5-1|TRBD1|once
TGCGCCAGCAGCTTCCGGGACAGGGACTCCTACAATGAGCAGTTCTTC
CASSFRDRDSYNEQFF
>TRBJ2-2|TRBV28|.|.
TGTGCCAGCAGTTTGGGGCAAGGAGAGCTGTTTTTT
CASSLGQGELFF
>TRBJ2-3|TRBV15|TRBD1|.
TGTGCCACCAGCAGAGATCCTCTCAGAAACAGGGGTGTGGCAAATACGCAGTATTTT
CATSRDPLRNRGVANTQYF
>TRBJ1-1|TRBV10-3|.|few
TGTGCCATCGAAGGGGTGAACACTGAAGCTTTCTTT
CAIEGVNTEAFF
>TRBJ2-7|TRBV3-1/TRBV3-2|.|.
TGTGCCAGCAGCCATTTGAGCAGGTCCTACCCCTACGAGCAGTACTTC
CASSHLSRSYPYEQYF
>TRBJ1-1|TRBV4-1|.|.
TGCGCCAGCAGCCAGAGAAATCAGGGAGCTTTCTTT
CASSQRNQGAFF
>TRBJ1-6|TRBV19|.|.
TGTGCCAGTAGTAAGGCGGATTATAATTCACCCCTCCACTTT
CASSKADYNSPLHF
>TRBJ2-5|TRBV7-2|TRBD2|.
TGTGCCAGCAGCCTAGCGGGGGGGCCGTACCAAGAGACCCAGTACTTC
CASSLAGGPYQETQYF
>TRBJ1-2|TRBV11-2|.|.
TGTGCCAGCAGCTTCCCTCCCCGGGGAACAAACTATGGCTACACCTTC
CASSFPPRGTNYGYTF
>TRBJ2-5|TRBV30|TRBD1|.
TGTGCCTGTAACAGGGGAGAGACCCAGTACTTC
CACNRGETQYF
>TRBJ1-1|TRBV24-1|.|.
TGTGCCACCAGTGTGGGCCAGAACACTGAAGCTTTCTTT
CATSVGQNTEAFF
>TRBJ1-2|TRBV19|.|.
TGTGCCAGTAGTATAATAGGACAGACTAACTATGGCTACACCTTC
CASSIIGQTNYGYTF
>TRBJ1-3|TRBV2|.|few
TGTGCCAGCAGTGGGGGGGAAAACACCATATATTTT
CASSGGENTIYF
>TRBJ2-3|TRBV11-2|TRBD2|.
TGTGCCAGCAGCTTAGTATTCGTGGGAGGGTATACGCAGTATTTT
CASSLVFVGGYTQYF
>TRBJ1-1|TRBV29-1|TRBD1|.
TGCAGCGTCTCGGACAGGAAATACACTGAAGCTTTCTTT
CSVSDRKYTEAFF
>TRBJ2-1|TRBV5-1|TRBD2|.
TGCGCCAGCAGCTCCACCGGGACTAGCGCTTTCTTC
CASSSTGTSAFF
>TRBJ1-3|TRBV18|.|.
TGTGCCAGCTCACCACCGGGAGTGGGATCTGGAAACACCATATATTTT
CASSPPGVGSGNTIYF
>TRBJ1-6|TRBV6-2/TRBV6-3|TRBD1|few
TGTGCCAGCAGTTTCCCGGGACAGGGACATAATTCACCCCTCCACTTT
CASSFPGQGHNSPLHF
>TRBJ1-2|TRBV9|TRBD1|.
TGTGCCAGCAGCCAAACAGGGGGCAGGTATGGCTACACCTTC
CASSQTGGRYGYTF
>TRBJ2-1|TRBV27|TRBD1|.
TGTGCCAGCAGTCTTCGGACAGGGTTGGGGAATGAGCAGTTCTTC
CASSLRTGLGNEQFF
>TRBJ1-5|TRBV19|.|once
TGTGCCAGTAGTCCGTGGGGGGGCAATCAGCCCCAGCATTTT
CASSPWGGNQPQHF
>TRBJ1-6|TRBV5-1|.|.
TGCGCCAGCAGCTTGGCCGGGGGAACTACCTATAATTCACCCCTCCACTTT
CASSLAGGTTYNSPLHF
>TRBJ1-5|TRBV11-2|TRBD1|.
TGTGCCAGCAGCTTAGACGACAGGGGAAGGCAGCCCCAGCATTTT
CASSLDDRGRQPQHF
>TRBJ1-2|TRBV3-1/TRBV3-2|TRBD1|once
TGTGCCAGCAGCCAAGATCTTGGGACAGGGATGGCCTATGGCTACACCTTC
CASSQDLGTGMAYGYTF
>TRBJ2-3|TRBV19|TRBD1|once
TGTGCCAGTAGTTACCTGGGACAGATTCCCCCCGCAGATACGCAGTATTTT
CASSYLGQIPPADTQYF
>TRBJ2-2|TRBV4-1|TRBD1|.
TGCGCCAGCAGCCTATGGACAGGCGAGGGGACCGGGGAGCTGTTTTTT
CASSLWTGEGTGELFF
>TRBJ2-5|TRBV12-5|.|.
TGTGCTAGTGGTTACAGGGTAGGCGCGACCCAGTACTTC
CASGYRVGATQYF
>TRBJ1-5|TRBV4-1|.|.
TGCGCCAGCAGCCAAGACCGTAGAAATCAGCCCCAGCATTTT
CASSQDRRNQPQHF
>TRBJ1-1|TRBV5-1|.|.
TGCGCCAGCCGGGATGGGGATACTGAAGCTTTCTTT
CASRDGDTEAFF
>TRBJ2-7|TRBV11-2|.|.
TGTGCCAGCAGTCGCACAGGGTACGGCGAGCAGTACTTC
CASSRTGYGEQYF
>TRBJ2-1|TRBV19|TRBD1|.
TGTGCCAGTAGTATCGGGGGACAGGGCGGGTACAATGAGCAGTTCTTC
CASSIGGQGGYNEQFF
>TRBJ2-2|TRBV7-9|TRBD1|.
TGTGCCAGCAGCTTAGGGGACAGGGAAAAAGGGGAGCTGTTTTTT
CASSLGDREKGELFF
>TRBJ2-1|TRBV5-5|.|.
TGTGCCAGCAGCCAAGACAGTTACAATGAGCAGTTCTTC
CASSQDSYNEQFF
>TRBJ2-3|TRBV14|.|once
TGTGCCAGCAGCCAAGAACGGCGGGCTACGCAGTATTTT
CASSQERRATQYF
>TRBJ1-5|TRBV27|.|.
TGTGCCAGCAGCGCAGGGCTAAATCAGCCCCAGCATTTT
CASSAGLNQPQHF
>TRBJ1-2|TRBV12-3/TRBV12-4|TRBD1|once
TGTGCCAGCAGTCTACAGGGGGCGCGTGGCTACACCTTC
CASSLQGARGYTF
>TRBJ1-6|TRBV3-1/TRBV3-2|.|.
TGTGCCAGCAGCCTGGGGGCTGATAATTCACCCCTCCACTTT
CASSLGADNSPLHF
>TRBJ2-1|TRBV3-1/TRBV3-2|TRBD2|.
TGTGCCAGCAGCCGAAGGGTTCGTGGGACTAGCGGGGTAAATGAGCAGTTCTTC
CASSRRVRGTSGVNEQFF
>TRBJ2-3|TRBV6-5|.|.
TGTGCCAGCACGGAGGGTGTGACAGATACGCAGTATTTT
CASTEGVTDTQYF
>TRBJ1-3|TRBV9|TRBD1|.
TGTGCCAGCAGCGACGGGACAGGGGGTGTACGCGGAAACACCATATATTTT
CASSDGTGGVRGNTIYF
>TRBJ2-7|TRBV2|.|once
TGTGCCATCACCCTAGCGGGGACAGGTACCTACGAGCAGTACTTC
CAITLAGTGTYEQYF
>TRBJ1-4|TRBV2|TRBD1|few
TGTGCCGGATCCGGGACAGGGAATGAAAAACTGTTTTTT
CAGSGTGNEKLFF
>TRBJ1-2|TRBV30|TRBD1|.
TGTGCCTGGGGATCACCGGGACAGTACTTTTATGGCTACACCTTC
CAWGSPGQYFYGYTF
>TRBJ1-1|TRBV29-1|.|.
TGCAGCGTGGTGCGGGGGAACACTGAAGCTTTCTTT
CSVVRGNTEAFF
>TRBJ2-2|TRBV5-1|TRBD1|.
TGCGCCAGCAGCGTGACAGGGGACACCGGGGAGCTGTTTTTT
CASSVTGDTGELFF
>TRBJ2-2|TRBV11-2|TRBD2|.
TGTGCCAGCAGCTCAAGAGGACTAGCAGTGGCAACGAACACCGGGGAGCTGTTTTTT
CASSSRGLAVATNTGELFF
>TRBJ2-7|TRBV5-1|TRBD1|.
TGCGCCAGCAGGCGGACAGGGGCCCCCGGTGGCGACTACGAGCAGTACTTC
CASRRTGAPGGDYEQYF
>TRBJ2-3|TRBV24-1|TRBD1|.
TGTGCCACCAGTGACCCGACAGGGGGGACAGATACGCAGTATTTT
CATSDPTGGTDTQYF
>TRBJ2-6|TRBV19|.|.
TGTGCCAGTAGTTGGGGGACTGCCCACTCTGGGGCCAACGTCCTGACTTTC
CASSWGTAHSGANVLTF
>TRBJ1-5|TRBV19|.|.
TGTGCCAGTAGTCCCAGCGCAACTTATAGCAATCAGCCCCAGCATTTT
CASSPSATYSNQPQHF
>TRBJ2-5|TRBV5-8|TRBD1|.
TGTGCCAGCAGAGGACAGGGTGATGAGCAAGAGACCCAGTACTTC
CASRGQGDEQETQYF
>TRBJ1-4|TRBV27|TRBD1|once
TGTGCCAGCAGTGTCGGACCGGGGACAGGCCCCAATGAAAAACTGTTTTTT
CASSVGPGTGPNEKLFF
>TRBJ2-7|TRBV5-4|TRBD1|.
TGTGCCAGCAGCCCCCGGGACAGTGCCTACGAGCAGTACTTC
CASSPRDSAYEQYF
>TRBJ2-1|TRBV3-1/TRBV3-2|TRBD1|.
TGTGCCAGCAGCCGGACAGGGCGTAATGAGCAGTTCTTC
CASSRTGRNEQFF
>TRBJ2-4|TRBV6-6|.|.
TGTGCCAGCAGTTACACTGGTGCGTTCATTCAGTACTTC
CASSYTGAFIQYF
>TRBJ1-5|TRBV6-5|.|.
TGTGCCAGCAGTTATTTGGGCTATAGCAATCAGCCCCAGCATTTT
CASSYLGYSNQPQHF